This is a list of T cell receptor beta chains from one sample in a study of blood T cell repertoires in COVID-19. Sequenced by immunoSEQ multiplex PCR; TCRdb stores in-frame clones only, minus some. The data contain under 100,000 clones, 85% to 90% of them seen just once; the ten biggest clones take up over 0.95%. Sequencing used peripheral blood. The receptors shown here come from a human donor in a cohort sampled during active COVID-19. The CDR3 runs from the conserved cysteine through the conserved F or W. A D gene is named only where the DNA matches it firmly. Clone size is shown for a subset of rows, as once, few, many or a class of expanded clone.

d_call: TRBD1; v_call: TRBV18; j_call: TRBJ2-7; clone_size: NA; cdr3_nt: TGTGCCAGCTCACCGGGACAGGGCGAAGAGCAGTACTTC; cdr3_aa: CASSPGQGEEQYF
d_call: TRBD1; v_call: TRBV27; j_call: TRBJ2-7; clone_size: NA; cdr3_nt: TGTGCCAGCAGTTTAGCAGGGGGCTACGAGCAGTACTTC; cdr3_aa: CASSLAGGYEQYF
d_call: TRBD2; v_call: TRBV7-2; j_call: TRBJ2-1; clone_size: NA; cdr3_nt: TGTGCCAGCAGCCCAACAGTAACCGGGACTACCAACAATGAGCAGTTCTTC; cdr3_aa: CASSPTVTGTTNNEQFF
d_call: TRBD1; v_call: TRBV18; j_call: TRBJ2-7; clone_size: NA; cdr3_nt: TGTGCCAGCTCACCGGGGACAGGGGCAACCTACGAGCAGTACTTC; cdr3_aa: CASSPGTGATYEQYF
d_call: NA; v_call: TRBV19; j_call: TRBJ2-7; clone_size: few; cdr3_nt: TGTGCCAGTAGTACCCAGGTATCCTACGAGCAGTACTTC; cdr3_aa: CASSTQVSYEQYF
d_call: TRBD1; v_call: TRBV6-2/TRBV6-3; j_call: TRBJ2-7; clone_size: NA; cdr3_nt: TGTGCCAGCAGCCCCATTCGACAGGGAAGGGGTATCGAGCAGTACTTC; cdr3_aa: CASSPIRQGRGIEQYF
d_call: TRBD2; v_call: TRBV18; j_call: TRBJ2-7; clone_size: NA; cdr3_nt: TGTGCCAGCTCACCAAAGGGACTAGCGGGAGGCCGATACGAGCAGTACTTC; cdr3_aa: CASSPKGLAGGRYEQYF
d_call: TRBD1; v_call: TRBV7-9; j_call: TRBJ2-5; clone_size: NA; cdr3_nt: TGTGCCAGCAGCCCCCCGACAGGGCTTCAAGAGACCCAGTACTTC; cdr3_aa: CASSPPTGLQETQYF
d_call: NA; v_call: TRBV19; j_call: TRBJ2-5; clone_size: NA; cdr3_nt: TGTGCCAGTAGTACGGACAGCACCCAAGAGACCCAGTACTTC; cdr3_aa: CASSTDSTQETQYF
d_call: TRBD2; v_call: TRBV5-4; j_call: TRBJ2-5; clone_size: NA; cdr3_nt: TGTGCCAGCAGCTTAAAAGCGGGAGGGCAAGAGACCCAGTACTTC; cdr3_aa: CASSLKAGGQETQYF
d_call: NA; v_call: TRBV14; j_call: TRBJ2-7; clone_size: NA; cdr3_nt: TGTGCCAGCAGCCAAGATTGGAGCTCCTACGAGCAGTACTTC; cdr3_aa: CASSQDWSSYEQYF
d_call: NA; v_call: TRBV29-1; j_call: TRBJ2-7; clone_size: NA; cdr3_nt: TGCAGCGTTGTGTCGGGAGTGGTAGGCGAGCAGTACTTC; cdr3_aa: CSVVSGVVGEQYF
d_call: TRBD1; v_call: TRBV14; j_call: TRBJ1-1; clone_size: NA; cdr3_nt: TGTGCCAGCAGCCAAGCAGGGGGTAGATCCCGGGGCTGGAATAGCCACACTGAAGCTTTCTTT; cdr3_aa: CASSQAGGRSRGWNSHTEAFF
d_call: TRBD2; v_call: TRBV19; j_call: TRBJ2-1; clone_size: NA; cdr3_nt: TGTGCCTCACGAAGCCGAGCGGGAGGGGGCGAGCAGTTCTTC; cdr3_aa: CASRSRAGGGEQFF
d_call: NA; v_call: TRBV6-2/TRBV6-3; j_call: TRBJ2-3; clone_size: NA; cdr3_nt: TGTGCCAGCAGTTCGGGGACTTCCCGAGATACGCAGTATTTT; cdr3_aa: CASSSGTSRDTQYF
d_call: NA; v_call: TRBV6-5; j_call: TRBJ1-5; clone_size: NA; cdr3_nt: TGTGCCAGCAGGGGCAGGGGCAATCAGCCCCAGCATTTT; cdr3_aa: CASRGRGNQPQHF
d_call: NA; v_call: TRBV11-2; j_call: TRBJ2-7; clone_size: NA; cdr3_nt: TGTGCCAGCAGCTCCGGACAGTTTTACGAGCAGTACTTC; cdr3_aa: CASSSGQFYEQYF
d_call: NA; v_call: TRBV11-2; j_call: TRBJ1-2; clone_size: NA; cdr3_nt: TGTGCCAGCAGCTTCGGAGGGCTCCTAGGAGGCTACACCTTC; cdr3_aa: CASSFGGLLGGYTF
d_call: NA; v_call: TRBV9; j_call: TRBJ2-1; clone_size: once; cdr3_nt: TGTGCCAGCAGTATTAGAGTGCGGAGCTCCTACAATGAGCAGTTCTTC; cdr3_aa: CASSIRVRSSYNEQFF
d_call: NA; v_call: TRBV5-8; j_call: TRBJ2-7; clone_size: few; cdr3_nt: TGTGCCAGCAGGGGACTCCAGCAGTACTTC; cdr3_aa: CASRGLQQYF
d_call: TRBD1; v_call: TRBV27; j_call: TRBJ2-7; clone_size: NA; cdr3_nt: TGTGCCAGCAGTTTAAGCCAGGGGGAAACCTACGAGCAGTACTTC; cdr3_aa: CASSLSQGETYEQYF
d_call: TRBD1; v_call: TRBV18; j_call: TRBJ2-2; clone_size: NA; cdr3_nt: TGTGCCAGCTCACCAACAAGGGGGACAGTAACGTCAGCCGGGGAGCTGTTTTTT; cdr3_aa: CASSPTRGTVTSAGELFF
d_call: TRBD1; v_call: TRBV6-6; j_call: TRBJ1-3; clone_size: few; cdr3_nt: TGTGCCAGCAGTTACCCCCCGGGACAGGTTGGAAACACCATATATTTT; cdr3_aa: CASSYPPGQVGNTIYF
d_call: NA; v_call: TRBV2; j_call: TRBJ2-7; clone_size: few; cdr3_nt: TGTGCCAGCGTCCCCGGACAGCATTCGTACGAGCAGTACTTC; cdr3_aa: CASVPGQHSYEQYF
d_call: TRBD2; v_call: TRBV7-9; j_call: TRBJ2-7; clone_size: NA; cdr3_nt: TGTGCCAGCAGCTCGGGGGAGGGAGTCAACTACGAGCAGTACTTC; cdr3_aa: CASSSGEGVNYEQYF
d_call: NA; v_call: TRBV27; j_call: TRBJ1-6; clone_size: NA; cdr3_nt: TGTGCCAGCAGTCCCCTAGATTCACCCCTCCACTTT; cdr3_aa: CASSPLDSPLHF
d_call: TRBD2; v_call: TRBV14; j_call: TRBJ2-2; clone_size: NA; cdr3_nt: TGTGCCAGCAGCCATGGCGGGAGGGCCACCGGGGAGCTGTTTTTT; cdr3_aa: CASSHGGRATGELFF
d_call: NA; v_call: TRBV28; j_call: TRBJ1-1; clone_size: once; cdr3_nt: TGTGCCAGCAGGGCGGGGGCGCCAACTGAAGCTTTCTTT; cdr3_aa: CASRAGAPTEAFF
d_call: TRBD2; v_call: TRBV11-2; j_call: TRBJ2-2; clone_size: NA; cdr3_nt: TGTGCCAGCAGCCCCTCGCCTAGCGGGATATACGCCGGGGAGCTGTTTTTT; cdr3_aa: CASSPSPSGIYAGELFF
d_call: NA; v_call: TRBV29-1; j_call: TRBJ2-3; clone_size: NA; cdr3_nt: TGCAGCGCCGCCCCGACAGGCGATACGCAGTATTTT; cdr3_aa: CSAAPTGDTQYF
d_call: TRBD1; v_call: TRBV29-1; j_call: TRBJ2-2; clone_size: once; cdr3_nt: TGCAGCGTTGGGTCGGACAGGCAAAACACCGGGGAGCTGTTTTTT; cdr3_aa: CSVGSDRQNTGELFF
d_call: NA; v_call: TRBV9; j_call: TRBJ2-5; clone_size: NA; cdr3_nt: TGTGCCAGCAGCCCAGGCCTCCAGAGTCAAGAGACCCAGTACTTC; cdr3_aa: CASSPGLQSQETQYF
d_call: NA; v_call: TRBV19; j_call: TRBJ2-6; clone_size: NA; cdr3_nt: TGTGCCAGTAGTTGGAATGGGGGCCCGGGAGGGGCCAACGTCCTGACTTTC; cdr3_aa: CASSWNGGPGGANVLTF
d_call: TRBD2; v_call: TRBV4-1; j_call: TRBJ2-5; clone_size: NA; cdr3_nt: TGCGCCAGCAGCCCTACCTCGGGGGGGCCTAAAGAGACCCAGTACTTC; cdr3_aa: CASSPTSGGPKETQYF
d_call: TRBD1; v_call: TRBV10-2; j_call: TRBJ2-7; clone_size: NA; cdr3_nt: TGCGCCAGCAGTGAGGGGACAGGGAGGGGCGAGCAGTACTTC; cdr3_aa: CASSEGTGRGEQYF
d_call: NA; v_call: TRBV7-9; j_call: TRBJ1-1; clone_size: NA; cdr3_nt: TGTGCCAGCAGCTTAGAAGGGATGAGGGTTGCGAACACTGAAGCTTTCTTT; cdr3_aa: CASSLEGMRVANTEAFF
d_call: TRBD1; v_call: TRBV7-6; j_call: TRBJ2-7; clone_size: NA; cdr3_nt: TGTGCCAGCAGCTTAGAAACAGGGGCCGACGAGCAGTACTTC; cdr3_aa: CASSLETGADEQYF
d_call: NA; v_call: TRBV28; j_call: TRBJ2-1; clone_size: NA; cdr3_nt: TGTGCCAGCACCCTCCCCGGGAGAAGCTCCTACAATGAGCAGTTCTTC; cdr3_aa: CASTLPGRSSYNEQFF
d_call: TRBD2; v_call: TRBV3-1/TRBV3-2; j_call: TRBJ2-5; clone_size: NA; cdr3_nt: TGTGCCAGCAGCCTCACTAGCGGGAAAGAGACCCAGTACTTC; cdr3_aa: CASSLTSGKETQYF
d_call: TRBD1; v_call: TRBV19; j_call: TRBJ1-6; clone_size: NA; cdr3_nt: TGTGCCAGTAGTACGGACAGGGCCGGGAGTTCACCCCTCCACTTT; cdr3_aa: CASSTDRAGSSPLHF
d_call: NA; v_call: TRBV2; j_call: TRBJ1-1; clone_size: NA; cdr3_nt: TGTGCCAGCAGTACCGTGGGGGGCACTGAAGCTTTCTTT; cdr3_aa: CASSTVGGTEAFF
d_call: TRBD2; v_call: TRBV5-1; j_call: TRBJ2-1; clone_size: NA; cdr3_nt: TGCGCCAGCAGCCGACTAGCGGGAGGGCCCAATGAGCAGTTCTTC; cdr3_aa: CASSRLAGGPNEQFF
d_call: TRBD2; v_call: TRBV5-1; j_call: TRBJ2-5; clone_size: NA; cdr3_nt: TGCGCCAGCAGCTTGGGAACGGGAGGATCTCAAGAGACCCAGTACTTC; cdr3_aa: CASSLGTGGSQETQYF
d_call: TRBD2; v_call: TRBV15; j_call: TRBJ2-3; clone_size: NA; cdr3_nt: TGTGCCACCAGCCCCCAGGAGACTAGCGGAGGCACAGATACGCAGTATTTT; cdr3_aa: CATSPQETSGGTDTQYF
d_call: TRBD1; v_call: TRBV28; j_call: TRBJ2-7; clone_size: NA; cdr3_nt: TGTGCCAGCAGTTCGGGACAGGACGACGAGCAGTACTTC; cdr3_aa: CASSSGQDDEQYF